This TCR beta chain was profiled in a study of T cells after yellow fever vaccination. This clonotype was recorded a few times. Its antigen is still unknown. 5'RACE template switching generated TCR cDNA, adding a universal primer site and UMIs. TCRdb called the 5' RACE reads again in MiXCR, with one record for every CDR3 protein. The sample has 100,000 to 150,000 distinct CDR3 sequences, about 7% seen once; the top ten hold around 2.7%. Study results and limitations: Abundant clonotypes from the bulk population could get into FACS-sorted repertoires as contaminants. Subsequent to the booster, the majority of primary-vaccination clones reappeared (96% CD4, more than 70% CD8). Though weaker, the secondary response peaked faster, on day 5 versus 15.

The clonotype comes from a man younger than 30 who received the YFV17D yellow fever vaccine. The source was CD4+ T cells sorted from PBMCs, collected more than 8 days after the first yellow fever vaccination.

The CDR3: CASRLGGASDNEQFF. Written as DNA, the CDR3 is TGTGCCAGCAGACTCGGGGGGGCTTCGGACAATGAGCAGTTCTTC. The chain links TRBV28 to TRBJ2-1, with 8 bases aligning to TRBD2. Germline trimming cut 6 bases from V and 5 bases from J; bases unmatched to any gene: 9. CDR1 is MDHEN, CDR2 SYDVKM, per germline. The CDR3 totals 15 residues.